This T cell receptor beta chain was recorded in a study of cytomegalovirus exposure and HLA in healthy donors. The CDR3 spans 13 residues. CDR1 is PRHDT, CDR2 FYEKMQ, per germline (reference sequence). V was pared by 2 bases and J by 0 bases, with 3 bases between. Both 60 Vbeta primers and 13 Jbeta primers went into the PCR. Repertoires were generated with immunoSEQ multiplex PCR, while TCRdb's copy carries only in-frame clones and drops some. The data contain about 130,000 clones, over 70% of them singletons. Sequenced input: PBMCs. This clonotype was obtained from a woman in her fifties or sixties in good health and CMV-seronegative. The chain joins TRBV13 to TRBJ2-3; D is unresolved. The CDR3 DNA sequence: TGTGCCAGCAGCTTACCTAGCACAGATACGCAGTATTTT. This gives the protein CASSLPSTDTQYF.